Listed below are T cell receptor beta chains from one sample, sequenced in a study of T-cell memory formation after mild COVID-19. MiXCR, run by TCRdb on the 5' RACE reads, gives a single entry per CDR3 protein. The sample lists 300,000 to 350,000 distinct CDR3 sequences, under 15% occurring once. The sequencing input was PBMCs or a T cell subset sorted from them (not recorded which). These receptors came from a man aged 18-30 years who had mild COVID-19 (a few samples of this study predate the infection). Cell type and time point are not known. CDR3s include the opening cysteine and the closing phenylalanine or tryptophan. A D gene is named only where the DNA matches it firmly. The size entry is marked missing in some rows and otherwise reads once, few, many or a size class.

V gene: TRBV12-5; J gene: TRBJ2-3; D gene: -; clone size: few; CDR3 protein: CASGLVPDTQYF; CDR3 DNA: TGTGCTAGTGGTTTGGTACCTGATACGCAGTATTTT
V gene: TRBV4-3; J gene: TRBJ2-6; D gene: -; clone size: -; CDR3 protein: CASSQVGGFPSGANVLTF; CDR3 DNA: TGCGCCAGCAGCCAAGTGGGCGGGTTTCCATCTGGGGCCAACGTCCTGACTTTC
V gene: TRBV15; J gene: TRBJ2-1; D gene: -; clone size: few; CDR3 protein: CATSRGGGGSNEQFF; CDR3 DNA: TGTGCCACCAGCAGAGGGGGGGGCGGTTCGAATGAGCAGTTCTTC
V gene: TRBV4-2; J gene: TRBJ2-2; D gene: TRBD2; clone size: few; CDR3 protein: CASSQGVAGGGTGELFF; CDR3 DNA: TGTGCCAGCAGCCAAGGGGTAGCGGGGGGAGGTACCGGGGAGCTGTTTTTT
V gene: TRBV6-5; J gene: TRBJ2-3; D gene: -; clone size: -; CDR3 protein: CASSYSYGTRTDTQYF; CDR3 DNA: TGTGCCAGCAGTTACTCGTACGGAACACGCACAGATACGCAGTATTTT
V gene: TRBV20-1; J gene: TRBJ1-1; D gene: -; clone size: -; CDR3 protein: CSAGQSMNTEAFF; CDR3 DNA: TGCAGTGCCGGACAGTCGATGAACACTGAAGCTTTCTTT
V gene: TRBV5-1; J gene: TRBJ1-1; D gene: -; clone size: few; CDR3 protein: CASSRGDNTEAFF; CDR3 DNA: TGCGCCAGCAGCCGTGGGGATAACACTGAAGCTTTCTTT
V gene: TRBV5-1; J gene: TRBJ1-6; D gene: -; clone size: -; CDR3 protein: CASSEDGQFSPLHF; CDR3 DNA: TGCGCCAGCAGCGAGGACGGTCAATTTTCACCCCTCCACTTT
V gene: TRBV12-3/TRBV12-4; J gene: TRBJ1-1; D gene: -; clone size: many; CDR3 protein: CASSFRVNTEAFF; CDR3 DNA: TGTGCCAGCAGTTTTCGAGTGAACACTGAAGCTTTCTTT
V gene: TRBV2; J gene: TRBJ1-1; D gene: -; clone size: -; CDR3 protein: CASSELGTENTEAFF; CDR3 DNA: TGTGCCAGCAGTGAACTGGGGACGGAGAACACTGAAGCTTTCTTT
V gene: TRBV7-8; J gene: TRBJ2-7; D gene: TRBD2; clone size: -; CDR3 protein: CASSPRTRVYEQYF; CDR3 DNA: TGTGCCAGCAGCCCTCGGACTAGGGTCTACGAGCAGTACTTC
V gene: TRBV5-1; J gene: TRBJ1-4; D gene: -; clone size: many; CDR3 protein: CASSLSTGNEKLFF; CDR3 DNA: TGCGCCAGCAGCTTGTCCACGGGCAATGAAAAACTGTTTTTT
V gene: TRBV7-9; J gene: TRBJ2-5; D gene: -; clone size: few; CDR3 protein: CASSPGASGETQYF; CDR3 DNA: TGTGCCAGCAGCCCGGGCGCGAGCGGGGAGACCCAGTACTTC
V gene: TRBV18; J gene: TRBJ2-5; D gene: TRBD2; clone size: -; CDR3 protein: CASSPVAGNGETQYF; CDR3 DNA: TGTGCCAGCTCTCCGGTAGCGGGGAACGGAGAGACCCAGTACTTC
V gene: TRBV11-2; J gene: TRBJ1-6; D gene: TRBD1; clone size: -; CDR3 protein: CASTSTGDNSPLHF; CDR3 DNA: TGTGCCAGCACCTCTACAGGGGACAATTCACCCCTCCACTTT
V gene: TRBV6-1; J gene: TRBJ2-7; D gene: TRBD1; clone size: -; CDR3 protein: CASNWAPGQGAYEQYF; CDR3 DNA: TGTGCCAGCAATTGGGCCCCGGGACAGGGAGCTTACGAGCAGTACTTC
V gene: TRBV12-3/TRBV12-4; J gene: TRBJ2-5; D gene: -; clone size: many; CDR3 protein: CASSLQGEETQYF; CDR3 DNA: TGTGCCAGCAGCTTACAGGGAGAAGAGACCCAGTACTTC
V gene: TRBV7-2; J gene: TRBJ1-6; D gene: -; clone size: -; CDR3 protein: CASSARGSYNSPLHF; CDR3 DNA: TGTGCCAGCAGCGCACGTGGCTCCTATAATTCACCCCTCCACTTT
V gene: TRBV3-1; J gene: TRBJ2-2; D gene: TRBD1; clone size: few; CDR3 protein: CASSRTGGHRGELFF; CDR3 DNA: TGTGCCAGCAGCAGGACAGGAGGTCATAGGGGGGAGCTGTTTTTT
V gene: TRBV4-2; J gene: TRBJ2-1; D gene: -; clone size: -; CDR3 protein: CASSHLERNNEQFF; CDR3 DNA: TGTGCCAGCAGCCATTTGGAGAGGAACAATGAGCAGTTCTTC
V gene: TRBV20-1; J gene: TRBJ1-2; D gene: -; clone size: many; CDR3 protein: CSARPDSYGYTF; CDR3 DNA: TGCAGTGCTAGGCCGGACTCCTATGGCTACACCTTC
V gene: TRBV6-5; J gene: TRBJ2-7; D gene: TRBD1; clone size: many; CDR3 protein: CASSSPGQGAYEQYF; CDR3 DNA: TGTGCCAGCAGTTCTCCGGGACAGGGGGCTTACGAGCAGTACTTC
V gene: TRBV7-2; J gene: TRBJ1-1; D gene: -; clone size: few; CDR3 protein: CASSTDMNTEAFF; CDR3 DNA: TGTGCCAGCAGCACGGACATGAACACTGAAGCTTTCTTT
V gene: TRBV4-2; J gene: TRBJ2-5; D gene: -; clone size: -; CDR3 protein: CASSQDRDAQETQYF; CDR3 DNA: TGTGCCAGCAGCCAAGATCGAGATGCCCAAGAGACCCAGTACTTC
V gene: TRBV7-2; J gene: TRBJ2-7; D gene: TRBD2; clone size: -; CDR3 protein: CASSASGGSYEQYF; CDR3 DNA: TGTGCCAGCAGCGCTAGCGGGGGCTCCTACGAGCAGTACTTC
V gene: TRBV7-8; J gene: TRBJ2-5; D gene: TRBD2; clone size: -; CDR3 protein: CASSFLGGMSKTQYF; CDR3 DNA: TGTGCCAGCAGCTTTTTGGGAGGGATGTCGAAGACCCAGTACTTC
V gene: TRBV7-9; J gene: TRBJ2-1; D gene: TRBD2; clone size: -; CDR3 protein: CASSFLAGTYNEQFF; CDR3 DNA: TGTGCCAGCAGCTTTTTAGCGGGTACCTACAATGAGCAGTTCTTC
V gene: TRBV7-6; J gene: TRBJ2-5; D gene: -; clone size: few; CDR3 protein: CASGWIWDHKETQYF; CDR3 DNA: TGTGCCAGCGGCTGGATTTGGGACCACAAAGAGACCCAGTACTTC
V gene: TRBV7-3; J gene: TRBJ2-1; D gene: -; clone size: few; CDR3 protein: CASSLGGEAYNEQFF; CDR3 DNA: TGTGCCAGCAGCTTAGGTGGGGAGGCCTACAATGAGCAGTTCTTC
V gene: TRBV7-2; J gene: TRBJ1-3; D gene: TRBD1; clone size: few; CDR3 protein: CASRSGQEGNTIYF; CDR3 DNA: TGTGCCAGCAGATCGGGACAGGAGGGAAACACCATATATTTT
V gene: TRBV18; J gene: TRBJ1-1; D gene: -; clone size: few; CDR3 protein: CASSPRGGITEAFF; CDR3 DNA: TGTGCCAGCTCACCACGTGGCGGAATCACTGAAGCTTTCTTT
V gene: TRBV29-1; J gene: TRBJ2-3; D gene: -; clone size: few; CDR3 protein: CSVPETLGVGDTQYF; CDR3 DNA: TGCAGCGTCCCCGAGACCCTGGGGGTTGGAGATACGCAGTATTTT
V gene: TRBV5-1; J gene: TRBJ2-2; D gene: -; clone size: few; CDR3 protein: CASRAPGTTNTGELFF; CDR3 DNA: TGCGCCAGCAGGGCCCCCGGGACAACCAACACCGGGGAGCTGTTTTTT
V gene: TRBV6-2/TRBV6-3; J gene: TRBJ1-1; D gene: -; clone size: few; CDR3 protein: CATLSVTEAFF; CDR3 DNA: TGTGCCACCCTGAGTGTCACTGAAGCTTTCTTT
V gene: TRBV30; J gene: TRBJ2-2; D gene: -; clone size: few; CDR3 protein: CAWSAGTGSTGELFF; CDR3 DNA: TGTGCCTGGAGTGCGGGGACGGGAAGCACCGGGGAGCTGTTTTTT
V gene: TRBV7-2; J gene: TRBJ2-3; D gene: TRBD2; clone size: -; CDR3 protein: CASSSGLAGGHTQYF; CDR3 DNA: TGTGCCAGCAGCTCTGGACTAGCGGGGGGGCATACGCAGTATTTT
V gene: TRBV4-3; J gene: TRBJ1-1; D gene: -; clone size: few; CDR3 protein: CASSPIRTYTEAFF; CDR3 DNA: TGCGCCAGCAGCCCCATCAGGACGTACACTGAAGCTTTCTTT
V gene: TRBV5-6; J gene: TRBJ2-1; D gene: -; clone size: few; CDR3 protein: CASSFIALGSYNEQFF; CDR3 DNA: TGTGCCAGCAGCTTCATAGCGTTGGGGTCCTACAATGAGCAGTTCTTC
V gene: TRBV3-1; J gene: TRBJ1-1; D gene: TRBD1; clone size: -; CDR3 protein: CASSWVPGQGSNTEAFF; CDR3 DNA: TGTGCCAGCAGCTGGGTCCCGGGACAGGGATCGAACACTGAAGCTTTCTTT
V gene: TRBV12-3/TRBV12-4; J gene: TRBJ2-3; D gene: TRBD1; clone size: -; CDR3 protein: CASSLVTGGDTQYF; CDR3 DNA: TGTGCCAGCAGTTTGGTAACAGGGGGAGATACGCAGTATTTT
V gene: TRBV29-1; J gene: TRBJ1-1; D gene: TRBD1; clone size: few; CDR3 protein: CSVEGTGNTEAFF; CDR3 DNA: TGCAGCGTTGAAGGGACAGGGAATACTGAAGCTTTCTTT
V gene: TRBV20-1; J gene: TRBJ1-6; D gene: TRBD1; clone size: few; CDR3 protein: CSASRQGRTPLHF; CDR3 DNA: TGCAGTGCTAGCCGACAGGGGAGAACACCCCTCCACTTT
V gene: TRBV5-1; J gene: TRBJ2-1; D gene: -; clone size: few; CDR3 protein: CASSSTDFVSSYNEQFF; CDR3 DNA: TGCGCCAGCAGCTCGACTGACTTCGTGAGCTCCTACAATGAGCAGTTCTTC
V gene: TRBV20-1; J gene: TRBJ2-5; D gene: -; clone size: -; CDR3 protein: CSAREVETQYF; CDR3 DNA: TGCAGTGCTAGAGAGGTGGAGACCCAGTACTTC
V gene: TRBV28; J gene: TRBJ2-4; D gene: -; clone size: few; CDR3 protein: CASSTYLTGEGNIQYF; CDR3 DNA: TGTGCCAGCAGTACCTATCTGACGGGCGAAGGGAACATTCAGTACTTC
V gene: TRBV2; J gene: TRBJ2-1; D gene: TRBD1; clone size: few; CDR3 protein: CASAKQGAVSGEQFF; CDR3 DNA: TGTGCCAGCGCAAAACAGGGGGCCGTTTCTGGGGAGCAGTTCTTC
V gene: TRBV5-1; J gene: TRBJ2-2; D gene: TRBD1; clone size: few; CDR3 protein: CASSLRTGQSGELFF; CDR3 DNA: TGCGCCAGCAGCTTGCGGACAGGGCAATCCGGGGAGCTGTTTTTT
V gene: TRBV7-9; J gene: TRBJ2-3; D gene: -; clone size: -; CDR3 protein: CASSPKERDTQYF; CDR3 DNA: TGTGCCAGCAGCCCGAAAGAGCGGGATACGCAGTATTTT
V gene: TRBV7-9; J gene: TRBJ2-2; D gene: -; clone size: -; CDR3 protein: CASRLDGNTGELFF; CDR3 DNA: TGTGCCAGCAGATTAGATGGGAACACCGGGGAGCTGTTTTTT
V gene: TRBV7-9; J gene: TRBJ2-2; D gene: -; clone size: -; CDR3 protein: CASSTRPRNTGELFF; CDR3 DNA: TGTGCCAGCAGCACGCGCCCTCGAAACACCGGGGAGCTGTTTTTT
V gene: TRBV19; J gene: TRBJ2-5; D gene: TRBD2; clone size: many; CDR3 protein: CASSTGGQETQYF; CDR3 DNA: TGTGCCAGTAGCACCGGGGGGCAAGAGACCCAGTACTTC
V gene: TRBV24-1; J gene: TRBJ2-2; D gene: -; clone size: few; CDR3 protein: CATAGGHHNTGELFF; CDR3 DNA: TGTGCCACCGCCGGGGGACATCATAACACCGGGGAGCTGTTTTTT
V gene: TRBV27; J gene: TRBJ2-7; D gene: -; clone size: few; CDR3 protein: CASSSPNSGTDEQYF; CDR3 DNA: TGTGCCAGTAGCTCACCAAATTCCGGGACGGACGAGCAGTACTTC
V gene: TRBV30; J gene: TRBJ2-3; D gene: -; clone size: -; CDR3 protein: CAWSVHGDTQYF; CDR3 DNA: TGTGCCTGGAGTGTACATGGAGATACGCAGTATTTT
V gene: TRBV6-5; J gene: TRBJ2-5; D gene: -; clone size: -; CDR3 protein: CASSYSGGREETQYF; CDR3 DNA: TGTGCCAGCAGTTACTCTGGGGGGCGCGAAGAGACCCAGTACTTC
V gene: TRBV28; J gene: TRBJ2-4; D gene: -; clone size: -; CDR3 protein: CASSSYSTSIQYF; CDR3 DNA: TGTGCCAGCAGTTCCTACTCGACGAGCATTCAGTACTTC
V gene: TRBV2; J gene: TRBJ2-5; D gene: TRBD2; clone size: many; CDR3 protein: CAGGLAGGGTQYF; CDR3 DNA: TGTGCCGGTGGACTAGCGGGGGGAGGGACCCAGTACTTC
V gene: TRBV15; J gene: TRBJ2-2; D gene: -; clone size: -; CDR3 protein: CATSRGLRELFF; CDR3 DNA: TGTGCCACCAGCAGGGGACTTCGGGAGCTGTTTTTT
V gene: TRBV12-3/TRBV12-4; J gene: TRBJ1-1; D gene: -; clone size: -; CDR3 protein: CASSLTHSLTEAFF; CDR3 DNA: TGTGCCAGCAGTTTAACGCACTCTCTTACTGAAGCTTTCTTT
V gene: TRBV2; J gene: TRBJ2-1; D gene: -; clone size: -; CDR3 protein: CAESYNEQFF; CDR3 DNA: TGTGCCGAATCCTACAATGAGCAGTTCTTC